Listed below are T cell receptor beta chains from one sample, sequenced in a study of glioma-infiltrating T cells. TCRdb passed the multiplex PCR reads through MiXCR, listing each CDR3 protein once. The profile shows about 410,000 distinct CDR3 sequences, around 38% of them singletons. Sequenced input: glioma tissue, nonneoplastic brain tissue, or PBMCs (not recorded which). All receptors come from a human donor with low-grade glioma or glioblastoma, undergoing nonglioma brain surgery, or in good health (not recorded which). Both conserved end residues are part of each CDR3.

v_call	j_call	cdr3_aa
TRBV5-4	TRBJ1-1	CASSLQAMNTEAFF
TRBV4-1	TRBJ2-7	CASSQDQLAGVLPYEQYF
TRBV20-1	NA	CSAPSRQGTYNEQFF
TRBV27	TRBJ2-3	CASSSFTLSTDTQYF
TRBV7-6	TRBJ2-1	CASSLSPYRAPQAYNEQFF
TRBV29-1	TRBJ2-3	CSVASGSFADTQYF
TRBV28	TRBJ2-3	CASSLPGAAQMSGTDTQYF
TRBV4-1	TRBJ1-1	CASSQPDRSAKAFF
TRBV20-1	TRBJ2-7	CSARWLEGQSSYEQYF
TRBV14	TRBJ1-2	CASSFRTGDPNYGYTF
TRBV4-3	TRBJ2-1	CASSPLVAGVGEQFF
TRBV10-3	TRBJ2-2	CAISDGTQNTGELFF
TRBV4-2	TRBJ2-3	CASSATSGSPDTQYF
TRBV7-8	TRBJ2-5	CASSPSTSGRWAETQYF
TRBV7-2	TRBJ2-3	CASSFSGPLWGTQYF
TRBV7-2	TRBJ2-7	CASSLWGLAAYEQYF